Listed below are T cell receptor beta chains from one sample, sequenced in a study of beta chain features in type 1 diabetes. Assay used: immunoSEQ multiplex PCR; TCRdb lists only in-frame clones, some missing. This table has some 360,000 clones, roughly a tenth appearing once. What was sequenced was central memory CD4+ T cells from blood. All receptors come from a man younger than 40 with type 1 diabetes. Both conserved end residues are part of each CDR3. Each record gives: clone size, D gene, CDR3 length, V gene, J gene, CDR3 DNA, CDR3 protein. A D gene is named only where the DNA matches it firmly. Rows give clone size only sometimes, using once, few, many, or a class for an expanded clone.

clone_size: few; d_call: -; cdr3_length: 14; v_call: TRBV6-1; j_call: TRBJ2-1; cdr3_nt: TGTGCCAGCAGTGACAACGGCTCCTACAATGAGCAGTTCTTC; cdr3_aa: CASSDNGSYNEQFF
clone_size: -; d_call: TRBD1; cdr3_length: 15; v_call: TRBV6-6; j_call: TRBJ1-2; cdr3_nt: TGTGCCAGCAGTCCCTTCGACAGGGGAGGCGGTGGCTACACCTTC; cdr3_aa: CASSPFDRGGGGYTF
clone_size: -; d_call: -; cdr3_length: 10; v_call: TRBV12-5; j_call: TRBJ2-7; cdr3_nt: TGTGCTAGTGGTTTGTACGAGCAGTACTTC; cdr3_aa: CASGLYEQYF
clone_size: few; d_call: -; cdr3_length: 13; v_call: TRBV7-8; j_call: TRBJ2-5; cdr3_nt: TGTGCCAGCAGCCAAGGGGGAGGGGAGACCCAGTACTTC; cdr3_aa: CASSQGGGETQYF
clone_size: -; d_call: -; cdr3_length: 16; v_call: TRBV27; j_call: TRBJ1-1; cdr3_nt: TGTGCCAGCACCCGGGTGGGGGCGGGGGGGAACACTGAAGCTTTCTTT; cdr3_aa: CASTRVGAGGNTEAFF
clone_size: -; d_call: -; cdr3_length: 14; v_call: TRBV6-5; j_call: TRBJ2-3; cdr3_nt: TGTGCCAGCAGTTACCGGACTAGCACAGATACGCAGTATTTT; cdr3_aa: CASSYRTSTDTQYF
clone_size: many; d_call: -; cdr3_length: 15; v_call: TRBV5-4; j_call: TRBJ2-1; cdr3_nt: TGTGCCAGCAGCCCTGAGGGGGATCGGATGAATGAGCAGTTCTTC; cdr3_aa: CASSPEGDRMNEQFF
clone_size: -; d_call: -; cdr3_length: 14; v_call: TRBV6-6; j_call: TRBJ1-1; cdr3_nt: TGTGCCAGCAGTGCCCCGACGGAGAACACTGAAGCTTTCTTT; cdr3_aa: CASSAPTENTEAFF
clone_size: few; d_call: -; cdr3_length: 14; v_call: TRBV6-5; j_call: TRBJ1-5; cdr3_nt: TGTGCCAGCACCGAGGGGGACCGATATCAGCCCCAGCATTTT; cdr3_aa: CASTEGDRYQPQHF
clone_size: many; d_call: -; cdr3_length: 11; v_call: TRBV7-2; j_call: TRBJ2-7; cdr3_nt: TGTGCCAGCAGCATCGACTACGAGCAGTACTTC; cdr3_aa: CASSIDYEQYF
clone_size: -; d_call: -; cdr3_length: 16; v_call: TRBV6-1; j_call: TRBJ2-1; cdr3_nt: TGTGCCAGCAGTGAATGGCGGGGACATCCGGTCTATGAGCAGTTCTTC; cdr3_aa: CASSEWRGHPVYEQFF
clone_size: once; d_call: TRBD1; cdr3_length: 14; v_call: TRBV27; j_call: TRBJ1-1; cdr3_nt: TGTGCCAGCAGCTGGACAGGAAAGAACACTGAAGCTTTCTTT; cdr3_aa: CASSWTGKNTEAFF
clone_size: -; d_call: -; cdr3_length: 16; v_call: TRBV10-1; j_call: TRBJ2-2; cdr3_nt: TGCGCCAGCAGTCCTCTTGGACAGCCTTGGGGCGGGGAGCTGTTTTTT; cdr3_aa: CASSPLGQPWGGELFF
clone_size: few; d_call: -; cdr3_length: 15; v_call: TRBV7-2; j_call: TRBJ1-5; cdr3_nt: TGTGCCAGCAGCGAATGGGGGGATGGAGAACAGCCCCAGCATTTT; cdr3_aa: CASSEWGDGEQPQHF
clone_size: few; d_call: TRBD2; cdr3_length: 14; v_call: TRBV4-1; j_call: TRBJ2-1; cdr3_nt: TGCGCCAGCAGCCAAGAGCTAGCGGCAAATGAGCAGTTCTTC; cdr3_aa: CASSQELAANEQFF
clone_size: few; d_call: -; cdr3_length: 13; v_call: TRBV7-2; j_call: TRBJ1-3; cdr3_nt: TGTGCCAGCAGCCCCCAGTCTGGAAACACCATATATTTT; cdr3_aa: CASSPQSGNTIYF
clone_size: -; d_call: -; cdr3_length: 15; v_call: TRBV19; j_call: TRBJ1-5; cdr3_nt: TGTGCCAGTAGTATAGAAGGGGGTTTCAATCAGCCCCAGCATTTT; cdr3_aa: CASSIEGGFNQPQHF
clone_size: -; d_call: TRBD1; cdr3_length: 15; v_call: TRBV10-3; j_call: TRBJ2-7; cdr3_nt: TGTGCCATCAGTGAGTGGGGACAGGGGTCTGAAGAGCAGTACTTC; cdr3_aa: CAISEWGQGSEEQYF
clone_size: -; d_call: -; cdr3_length: 15; v_call: TRBV7-3; j_call: TRBJ2-2; cdr3_nt: TGTGCCAGCAGCTTCGCAGGGCTCAGTACCGGGGAGCTGTTTTTT; cdr3_aa: CASSFAGLSTGELFF
clone_size: -; d_call: TRBD1; cdr3_length: 13; v_call: TRBV11-2; j_call: TRBJ1-3; cdr3_nt: TGTGCCACCCGACAGGGCCTGGTGAACACCATATATTTT; cdr3_aa: CATRQGLVNTIYF
clone_size: many; d_call: TRBD1; cdr3_length: 14; v_call: TRBV28; j_call: TRBJ1-4; cdr3_nt: TGTGCCAGCAGTTTGAGGGGGCTTGGTGAAAAACTGTTTTTT; cdr3_aa: CASSLRGLGEKLFF
clone_size: -; d_call: -; cdr3_length: 15; v_call: TRBV5-5; j_call: TRBJ1-2; cdr3_nt: TGTGCCAGCAGCTTAGTGGGATCCCCGGGGGAAGGCTACACCTTC; cdr3_aa: CASSLVGSPGEGYTF
clone_size: -; d_call: TRBD1; cdr3_length: 14; v_call: TRBV6-6; j_call: TRBJ1-4; cdr3_nt: TGTGCCAGCAGCCCGGGACAGATTATTGAAAAACTGTTTTTT; cdr3_aa: CASSPGQIIEKLFF
clone_size: few; d_call: -; cdr3_length: 12; v_call: TRBV12-5; j_call: TRBJ2-2; cdr3_nt: TGTGCTAGTAATCGGGATGCCGGGGAGCTGTTTTTT; cdr3_aa: CASNRDAGELFF
clone_size: few; d_call: -; cdr3_length: 14; v_call: TRBV19; j_call: TRBJ2-7; cdr3_nt: TGTGCCAGTAGTATAGATGGGGGACGGAGCGAGCAGTACTTC; cdr3_aa: CASSIDGGRSEQYF
clone_size: few; d_call: -; cdr3_length: 13; v_call: TRBV7-2; j_call: TRBJ1-1; cdr3_nt: TGTGCCAGCAGCTTATGGGGAAACGGACAGCCGATCTTT; cdr3_aa: CASSLWGNGQPIF
clone_size: many; d_call: -; cdr3_length: 14; v_call: TRBV7-2; j_call: TRBJ2-5; cdr3_nt: TGTGCCAGCAGCCGGGCGTCAGGGATCGAGACCCAGTACTTC; cdr3_aa: CASSRASGIETQYF
clone_size: few; d_call: TRBD1; cdr3_length: 14; v_call: TRBV19; j_call: TRBJ2-7; cdr3_nt: TGTGCCAGTAGTCGTCCCGGGACAGGGAACGAGCAGTACTTC; cdr3_aa: CASSRPGTGNEQYF
clone_size: few; d_call: -; cdr3_length: 13; v_call: TRBV7-3; j_call: TRBJ2-7; cdr3_nt: TGTGCCAGCAGCTTGTCAGACTCCTACGAGCAGTACTTC; cdr3_aa: CASSLSDSYEQYF
clone_size: -; d_call: -; cdr3_length: 19; v_call: TRBV19; j_call: TRBJ1-2; cdr3_nt: TGTGCCAGTACCGTTCTTGGGACGGTCTCAGGCGGCCCAAGATATGGCTACACCTTC; cdr3_aa: CASTVLGTVSGGPRYGYTF
clone_size: -; d_call: TRBD1; cdr3_length: 13; v_call: TRBV11-2; j_call: TRBJ1-4; cdr3_nt: TGTGCCAGCACCAGACAGGGAGCTGAAAAACTGTTTTTT; cdr3_aa: CASTRQGAEKLFF
clone_size: -; d_call: TRBD1; cdr3_length: 15; v_call: TRBV28; j_call: TRBJ2-2; cdr3_nt: TGTGCCAGCAGGACGACAGGGGGCGAAGCCGGGGAGCTGTTTTTT; cdr3_aa: CASRTTGGEAGELFF
clone_size: few; d_call: -; cdr3_length: 14; v_call: TRBV7-2; j_call: TRBJ2-5; cdr3_nt: TGTGCCAGCAGCTCCCAAACAGGAAGAGAGACCCAGTACTTC; cdr3_aa: CASSSQTGRETQYF
clone_size: few; d_call: TRBD1; cdr3_length: 14; v_call: TRBV9; j_call: TRBJ1-1; cdr3_nt: TGTGCCAGCAGCGTAGAAGGACAGGGCACTGAAGCTTTCTTT; cdr3_aa: CASSVEGQGTEAFF
clone_size: many; d_call: -; cdr3_length: 13; v_call: TRBV7-9; j_call: TRBJ2-2; cdr3_nt: TGTGCCAGCAGCCTTGGACAGCACGGGGAGCTGTTTTTT; cdr3_aa: CASSLGQHGELFF
clone_size: -; d_call: -; cdr3_length: 14; v_call: TRBV7-2; j_call: TRBJ2-1; cdr3_nt: TGTGCCAGCAGCTTAGAGGGAGGACACAATGAGCAGTTCTTC; cdr3_aa: CASSLEGGHNEQFF
clone_size: -; d_call: -; cdr3_length: 15; v_call: TRBV28; j_call: TRBJ2-1; cdr3_nt: TGTGCCAGCAGTTTGGGAGGGGGCTTCGGAGATGAGCAGTTCTTC; cdr3_aa: CASSLGGGFGDEQFF
clone_size: few; d_call: -; cdr3_length: 13; v_call: TRBV7-9; j_call: TRBJ2-3; cdr3_nt: TGTGCCAGCAGCTTAGGATACACAGATACGCAGTATTTT; cdr3_aa: CASSLGYTDTQYF
clone_size: -; d_call: -; cdr3_length: 14; v_call: TRBV6-5; j_call: TRBJ1-2; cdr3_nt: TGTGCCAGCAGTTACAGGGAGGCTGGGAGAGGCTACACCTTC; cdr3_aa: CASSYREAGRGYTF
clone_size: -; d_call: -; cdr3_length: 15; v_call: TRBV7-8; j_call: TRBJ1-2; cdr3_nt: TGTGCCAGCAGCCCCGGGGGCAGGGTGGACTATGGCTACACCTTC; cdr3_aa: CASSPGGRVDYGYTF
clone_size: -; d_call: -; cdr3_length: 16; v_call: TRBV2; j_call: TRBJ2-5; cdr3_nt: TGTGCCAGCAGGGACGGGGTTCGACAGAACCAAGAGACCCAGTACTTC; cdr3_aa: CASRDGVRQNQETQYF
clone_size: -; d_call: TRBD1; cdr3_length: 16; v_call: TRBV29-1; j_call: TRBJ1-2; cdr3_nt: TGCAGCGTCGATCCCGGGACAGGGGGCAAGGACTATGGCTACACCTTC; cdr3_aa: CSVDPGTGGKDYGYTF
clone_size: few; d_call: -; cdr3_length: 13; v_call: TRBV7-9; j_call: TRBJ2-3; cdr3_nt: TGCGCCAGCAGCACTCGATCCTCCGGAACGCAGTATTTT; cdr3_aa: CASSTRSSGTQYF
clone_size: -; d_call: TRBD2; cdr3_length: 18; v_call: TRBV7-2; j_call: TRBJ2-1; cdr3_nt: TGTGCCAGCAGCTACCCCGGGACTAGCGGGGCTACCTACAATGAGCAGTTCTTC; cdr3_aa: CASSYPGTSGATYNEQFF
clone_size: few; d_call: -; cdr3_length: 15; v_call: TRBV19; j_call: TRBJ1-2; cdr3_nt: TGTGCCAGTAGACGTAAACTCGAGAGCTCCTATGGCTACACCTTC; cdr3_aa: CASRRKLESSYGYTF
clone_size: -; d_call: TRBD1; cdr3_length: 13; v_call: TRBV2; j_call: TRBJ1-2; cdr3_nt: TGTGCCAGCAGTGGCCAGGGGGAGTGGGGCTACACCTTC; cdr3_aa: CASSGQGEWGYTF
clone_size: few; d_call: -; cdr3_length: 11; v_call: TRBV30; j_call: TRBJ1-4; cdr3_nt: TGTGCCTGGAGTGTCTCTGAAAAACTGTTTTTT; cdr3_aa: CAWSVSEKLFF
clone_size: -; d_call: -; cdr3_length: 13; v_call: TRBV28; j_call: TRBJ1-2; cdr3_nt: TGTGCCAGCAGCTACCTACAGGGCAATGGCTACACCTTC; cdr3_aa: CASSYLQGNGYTF
clone_size: -; d_call: -; cdr3_length: 16; v_call: TRBV30; j_call: TRBJ2-6; cdr3_nt: TGTGCCTGGGCTATCGGGACGGCCGGTTGGGCCAACGTCCTGACTTTC; cdr3_aa: CAWAIGTAGWANVLTF
clone_size: -; d_call: -; cdr3_length: 11; v_call: TRBV28; j_call: TRBJ2-7; cdr3_nt: TGTGCCAGCACGGCTACCTACGAGCAGTACTTC; cdr3_aa: CASTATYEQYF
clone_size: -; d_call: -; cdr3_length: 14; v_call: TRBV5-1; j_call: TRBJ1-1; cdr3_nt: TGCGCCAGCAGCTTCGGCACCACGAACACTGAAGCTTTCTTT; cdr3_aa: CASSFGTTNTEAFF
clone_size: many; d_call: TRBD2; cdr3_length: 16; v_call: TRBV11-2; j_call: TRBJ2-1; cdr3_nt: TGTGCCAGCAGCCCCCGACTAGCCAAAACCTACAATGAGCAGTTCTTC; cdr3_aa: CASSPRLAKTYNEQFF
clone_size: -; d_call: -; cdr3_length: 16; v_call: TRBV4-1; j_call: TRBJ2-2; cdr3_nt: TGCGCCAGCAGCCAAGTTGGGGCGGCGAACACCGGGGAGCTGTTTTTT; cdr3_aa: CASSQVGAANTGELFF
clone_size: few; d_call: TRBD1; cdr3_length: 14; v_call: TRBV6-5; j_call: TRBJ1-4; cdr3_nt: TGTGCCAGCAGTCAGGGGGAACAAGGTGAAAAACTGTTTTTT; cdr3_aa: CASSQGEQGEKLFF
clone_size: many; d_call: -; cdr3_length: 14; v_call: TRBV19; j_call: TRBJ2-7; cdr3_nt: TGTGCCAGCACAACGGGGACGGGAAGCTACGAGCAGTACTTC; cdr3_aa: CASTTGTGSYEQYF